This record concerns one T cell receptor (beta chain) sequence. Categorization into cohorts depended on clinical history that participants reported. This sample is part of a study of blood T cell repertoires in COVID-19. Study details: Whether acute or convalescent, the COVID-19 samples came from the United States, Italy and Spain. Nucleic acid was either cDNA or gDNA, and it came from T cells, B-cell-depleted T cells, or PBMCs.

V lost 4 bases, J lost 0 bases, and 21 bases lay in between. This CDR3 is built from 18 residues. From germline, CDR1 is SGHRS and CDR2 YFSETQ. Here immunoSEQ multiplex PCR was the method, and the copy in TCRdb shows in-frame clones only, minus some. Here the sample spans around 200,000 clones, approximately 85% being singletons. Sequencing was done on a sample of PBMCs or T cells enriched from blood (not recorded which). V usage is TRBV5-1 and J usage is TRBJ2-3, with D possibly matching TRBD1 (6 bases). This TCR derives from a man aged 40-49 years with acute COVID-19. The CDR3 protein is CASSTGHIEILSTDTQYF. The CDR3 nucleotides are TGCGCCAGCAGCACGGGACATATCGAGATTCTTAGCACAGATACGCAGTATTTT.